A selection of T cell receptor beta chains follows, all from one sample in a study of blood T cell repertoires in COVID-19. Data came from immunoSEQ multiplex PCR; TCRdb stores just in-frame clones and leaves some out. The data show about 190,000 clones, just under 85% seen once. Sequenced input: peripheral blood. Every receptor here comes from a woman in her seventies with active or convalescent COVID-19. Each CDR3 is given with its conserved first and last residue. A D gene is named only where the DNA matches it firmly. Size values are once, few and many counts, or a class for expanded clones, and some rows have none.

d_call	v_call	j_call	clone_size	cdr3_nt	cdr3_aa
-	TRBV5-1	TRBJ2-3	-	TGCGCCAGCAGCTTGGAAGCAGGGAGCACAGATACGCAGTATTTT	CASSLEAGSTDTQYF
-	TRBV7-9	TRBJ2-1	-	TGTGCCAGCAGCTTAAGAGGGCCCGCGGGCAATGAGCAGTTCTTC	CASSLRGPAGNEQFF
TRBD1	TRBV5-1	TRBJ2-5	-	TGCGCCAGCAACAGGGGGCAAGAGACCCAGTACTTC	CASNRGQETQYF
-	TRBV29-1	TRBJ2-3	-	TGCAGCGTTCTTATTACTAGCACAGATACGCAGTATTTT	CSVLITSTDTQYF
TRBD2	TRBV28	TRBJ2-5	-	TGTGCCAGCAAGTTGGGCGGGAGGACCCAAGAGACCCAGTACTTC	CASKLGGRTQETQYF
-	TRBV6-5	TRBJ1-2	-	TGTGCCAGCAGACAGTATGGGTTTGGCCATGGCTACACCTTC	CASRQYGFGHGYTF
-	TRBV18	TRBJ2-7	-	TGTGCCAGCTCACCCCCCAACAGGGATAGCTCCTACGAGCAGTACTTC	CASSPPNRDSSYEQYF
-	TRBV7-2	TRBJ2-3	-	TGTGCCAGCAGCTTAGGCTATCCCCCCCAGGGTACGCAGTATTTT	CASSLGYPPQGTQYF
-	TRBV12-3/TRBV12-4	TRBJ2-3	once	TGTGCCAGCAGTCCCGGGGGTCGCGCGCAGTATTTT	CASSPGGRAQYF
-	TRBV24-1	TRBJ2-5	-	TGTGCCACCAGTGAGGGACGCGGGATCAAAGAGACCCAGTACTTC	CATSEGRGIKETQYF